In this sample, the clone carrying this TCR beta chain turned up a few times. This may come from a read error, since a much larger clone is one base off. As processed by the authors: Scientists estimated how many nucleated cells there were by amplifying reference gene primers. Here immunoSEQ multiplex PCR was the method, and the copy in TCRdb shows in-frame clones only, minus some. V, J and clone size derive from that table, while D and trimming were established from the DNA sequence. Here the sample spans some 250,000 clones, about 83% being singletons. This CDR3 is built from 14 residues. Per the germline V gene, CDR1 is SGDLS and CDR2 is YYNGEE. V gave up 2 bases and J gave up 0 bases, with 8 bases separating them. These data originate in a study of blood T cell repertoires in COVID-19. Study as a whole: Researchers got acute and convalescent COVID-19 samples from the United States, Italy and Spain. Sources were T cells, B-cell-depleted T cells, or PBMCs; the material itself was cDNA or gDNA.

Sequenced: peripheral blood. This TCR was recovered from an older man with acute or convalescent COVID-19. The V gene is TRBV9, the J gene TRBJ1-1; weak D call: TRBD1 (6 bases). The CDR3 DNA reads TGTGCCAGCAGCGTGGACAGCTTGAACACTGAAGCTTTCTTT. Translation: CASSVDSLNTEAFF.